The clone carrying this T cell receptor (beta chain) was seen a few times. The data originate from a study of T-cell memory formation after mild COVID-19. One entry per CDR3 protein, called by TCRdb with MiXCR from the 5' RACE reads. The data contain about 190,000 distinct CDR3 sequences, approximately 20% of them singletons. CDR1 and CDR2 from the germline V gene are SGHRS and YFSETQ. The CDR3 is 13 amino acids. V dropped 4 bases and J dropped 9; count of bases not matched to a gene: 7. The TCR comes from an adult woman who had mild COVID-19 (a few samples of this study predate the infection). Cell type and time point are not known. The specimen was PBMCs or a T cell subset sorted from them (not recorded which). This chain connects TRBV5-1 to TRBJ2-1; 7 bases align to TRBD2. CDR3 sequence (DNA): TGCGCCAGCAGCCGGGGACTAACGGGTGAGCAGTTCTTC. Amino acid sequence: CASSRGLTGEQFF.